A single sample is the source of the 6 T cell receptor beta chains below, sequenced in a study of blood T cell repertoires in COVID-19. Libraries were prepared by immunoSEQ multiplex PCR; TCRdb keeps only in-frame clonotypes and omits some of them. The sample lists about 360,000 clones; 88% were seen once. Sequencing input: PBMCs or T cells enriched from blood (not recorded which). Receptors originate from a woman aged 40-49 years with acute COVID-19.

Here the CDR3 DNA reads TGTGCCAGCAGCTTGGATCCGGGACAGGGGAATGAGCAGTTCTTC. Amino acid sequence: CASSLDPGQGNEQFF. The rearrangement uses TRBV5-4 and TRBJ2-1, with 10 bases matching TRBD1. The germline V gene has CDR1 SGHNT and CDR2 YYREEE (reference sequence). The CDR3 is 15 residues long. V shed 0 bases and J 7 bases; nucleotides not matched to a gene: 4.

The chain has TRBV30 and TRBJ2-3, with no clear D. Per the germline V gene, CDR1 is GTSNPN and CDR2 is SVGIG (reference sequence). The CDR3 runs 13 residues. The V and J ends lost 3 bases and 1 base respectively, with 8 bases between them. The CDR3 bases are TGTGCCTGGAGACTAAGCGGCACAGATACGCAGTATTTT. Its translation: CAWRLSGTDTQYF.

V usage is TRBV10-3 and J usage is TRBJ2-2; D is possibly TRBD2 (7 bases). The CDR3 runs 17 residues. V was cut by 4 bases and J by 5 bases, with 20 bases left in between. The germline CDR1 and CDR2 sequences are ENHRY and SYGVKD. The CDR3 reads CAISVPLGGAWTGELFF. In nucleotides, the CDR3 is TGTGCCATCAGTGTGCCATTGGGGGGGGCATGGACCGGGGAGCTGTTTTTT.

This sequence joins TRBV6-5 and TRBJ1-2; 10 bases map to TRBD1. Germline V lookup: CDR1 MNHEY, CDR2 SVGAGI. This CDR3 comprises 14 residues. Trimming at V came to 6 bases and at J to 6 bases, leaving 7 bases not matched to a gene. This chain's CDR3 is CASRQTGQGDGYTF. CDR3 sequence (DNA): TGTGCCAGCAGACAAACAGGACAGGGGGATGGCTACACCTTC.

This chain joins TRBV13 and TRBJ1-4; 7 positions agree with TRBD1. Trimming at V came to 5 bases and at J to 0 bases, leaving 9 bases not matched to a gene. Germline assignment: CDR1 PRHDT and CDR2 FYEKMQ (reference sequence). The CDR3 extends over 17 amino acids. CDR3 region: CASSLFWDSPTNEKLFF. The CDR3 DNA sequence: TGTGCCAGCAGCCTTTTTTGGGACAGTCCAACTAATGAAAAACTGTTTTTT.

This chain links TRBV6-1 with TRBJ2-1; 13 bases agree with TRBD2. This CDR3 has 15 residues. The germline V gene has CDR1 MNHNS and CDR2 SASEGT. J was trimmed by 7 bases and V by 1 base; bases with no gene match: 1. In DNA form, the CDR3 reads TGTGCCAGCAGTGAAGGACTAGCGGGGGGAAATGAGCAGTTCTTC. It encodes CASSEGLAGGNEQFF.